What follows are 18 T cell receptor beta chains derived from one specimen sequenced in a study of blood T cell repertoires in COVID-19. The repertoire was sequenced with immunoSEQ multiplex PCR; TCRdb's copy has only in-frame clones and lacks some. Of 300,000 to 400,000 clones in the sample, about 86% were seen once. The sample was peripheral blood. The source of these receptors is a woman aged 55-69 years with COVID-19, enrolled during active disease.

The rearrangement links TRBV24-1 to TRBJ1-6; D remains unclear. The CDR3 is made up of 15 amino acids. Between the trimmed V and J ends, which lost 9 bases and 6 bases, there was a span of 17 bases. Germline-derived CDR1 and CDR2 are KGHDR and SFDVKD. The CDR3 loop reads CATSPRREVNSPLHF. CDR3 coding DNA: TGTGCCACCTCCCCGCGACGGGAGGTTAATTCACCCCTCCACTTT.

This clone was detected a few times. This chain connects TRBV5-4 to TRBJ2-7; D possibly corresponds to TRBD1 (6 bases). Trimming removed 0 bases at V and 6 bases at J, with 13 bases between. This CDR3 region has 14 residues. The germline CDR1 and CDR2 sequences are SGHNT and YYREEE (reference sequence). The CDR3: CASSLGGRRAEQYF. CDR3 sequence (DNA): TGTGCCAGCAGCTTGGGGGGGCGCAGAGCCGAGCAGTACTTC.

The rearrangement joins TRBV19 to TRBJ2-2; 8 nucleotides line up with TRBD1. Germline V CDR1 and CDR2: LNHDA, SQIVND (reference sequence). Unmatched junction bases numbered 4, after V lost 3 bases and J lost 4 bases. There are 15 residues in the CDR3. CDR3 amino acids: CASSIETGVTGELFF. The CDR3 DNA reads as TGTGCCAGTAGTATTGAGACAGGGGTCACCGGGGAGCTGTTTTTT. Using reference TRBV19 and TRBJ2-2 for the parts outside the CDR3, the full variable domain is DGGITQSPKYLFRKEGQNVTLSCEQNLNHDAMYWYRQDPGQGLRLIYYSQIVNDFQKGDIAEGYSVSREKKESFPLTVTSAQKNPTAFYLCASSIETGVTGELFFGEGSRLTVL.

The DNA of the CDR3 is TGCGCCAGCAGCTTAACAGGGGATGGGTACAATGAGCAGTTCTTC. This sequence encodes CASSLTGDGYNEQFF. The chain carries TRBV5-1 and TRBJ2-1, with 7 bases matching TRBD1. J lost 4 bases, V lost 2 bases, and 6 bases had no gene match. Germline V gives CDR1 SGHRS, CDR2 YFSETQ. The CDR3 is made up of 15 amino acids.

The CDR3 here is CASSLGGQANQPQHF. The DNA for the CDR3 is TGTGCCAGCAGCTTAGGGGGGCAGGCCAATCAGCCCCAGCATTTT. The V and J genes are TRBV11-2 and TRBJ1-5, with D perhaps TRBD1 (6 bases). Trimming left V 1 base short and J 3 bases short, with 10 bases between. Germline loops: CDR1 SGHAT, CDR2 FQNNGV. The CDR3 extends over 15 amino acids.

In regard to this clone: The same CDR3 can be traced to other DNA sequences in this sample. The genes are TRBV7-3 and TRBJ2-2; 8 bases map to TRBD1. The germline CDR1 and CDR2 sequences are SGHTA and FQGTGA. The V gene end was trimmed by 5 bases and the J gene end by 2 bases; junction bases not matched to a gene: 4. The CDR3 runs to 15 residues. CDR3 protein: CASSPDRANTGELFF. CDR3 sequence (DNA): TGTGCCAGCAGCCCGGACAGGGCCAACACCGGGGAGCTGTTTTTT.

The chain uses TRBV11-3 and TRBJ1-2; D unresolved. CDR1 SGHNT and CDR2 YENEEA come from the germline V gene. V dropped 5 bases and J dropped 5 bases, with 12 bases sitting between them. The CDR3 spans 13 residues. The CDR3 region is CASSPGRVYGYTF. CDR3 coding DNA: TGTGCCAGCAGCCCAGGTCGCGTTTATGGCTACACCTTC.

This clone was seen just once. The chain couples TRBV21-1 to TRBJ2-4; the table assigns TRBD2, which was not confirmed against the DNA. TRBV21-1 corresponds to a pseudogene. The CDR3 covers 18 residues. Here the CDR3 reads CASSRGGSSGGAGDIQYF. Here the CDR3 DNA reads TGTGCCAGCAGCCGCGGAGGGAGTAGCGGGGGGGCGGGAGACATTCAGTACTTC.

The chain is built from TRBV5-1 and TRBJ2-3; a weak D match, TRBD2 (5 bases). From germline, CDR1 is SGHRS and CDR2 YFSETQ. Trimming pared 0 bases from V and 6 bases from J, leaving 11 bases between. The CDR3 loop spans 14 amino acids. The CDR3 is CASSLVPSGDTQYF. The CDR3 bases are TGCGCCAGCAGCTTGGTGCCTTCGGGGGATACGCAGTATTTT.

CDR3 protein: CASSLERGLIYEQYF. CDR3 nucleotide sequence: TGTGCCAGCAGCCTGGAGCGGGGTCTCATCTACGAGCAGTACTTC. The J gene is TRBJ2-7, the V gene TRBV5-6; TRBD2 matches at 7 bases. This CDR3 comprises 15 residues. The ends lost 4 bases at V and 3 bases at J; junction bases unmatched: 10. Germline loops: CDR1 SGHDT, CDR2 YYEEEE.

The CDR3 spells CASSPLAVTDTQYF. CDR3 DNA: TGTGCCAGCAGCCCACTAGCGGTCACAGATACGCAGTATTTT. The rearrangement links TRBV5-4 to TRBJ2-3; TRBD2 matches 8 bases. J was trimmed by 2 bases and V by 4 bases; bases with no gene match: 3. Germline loops: CDR1 SGHNT, CDR2 YYREEE (reference sequence). CDR3 length: 14 residues.

The table lists this clone with a count of one. The chain is built from TRBV5-1 and TRBJ2-7; D perhaps matches TRBD2 (6 bases). Trimming removed 4 bases at V and 6 bases at J, with 11 bases between. Germline V lookup: CDR1 SGHRS, CDR2 YFSETQ. The CDR3 totals 12 residues. CDR3 DNA: TGCGCCAGCAGCCTCGGACTACTCGAGCAGTACTTC. The encoded protein is CASSLGLLEQYF.

This clone was seen only once. This chain connects TRBV9 to TRBJ1-2; possibly TRBD1 for D (6 bases). Trimming cost V 0 bases and J 4 bases, with 10 bases left between them. CDR1 is SGDLS, CDR2 YYNGEE, per germline. The CDR3 contains 14 residues. This CDR3 reads CASSVAEGGYGYTF. The CDR3 nucleotides read TGTGCCAGCAGCGTAGCGGAAGGGGGCTATGGCTACACCTTC.

The J gene is TRBJ2-5, the V gene TRBV7-2; 7 nucleotides agree with TRBD1. Germline assignment: CDR1 SGHTA and CDR2 FQGNSA. The CDR3 totals 14 residues. V lost 6 bases, J lost 2 bases, and 6 bases stayed unmatched. CDR3 sequence reads: CASRRDSSQETQYF. CDR3 nucleotides: TGTGCCAGCAGACGGGACAGTTCACAAGAGACCCAGTACTTC.

The chain links TRBV6-5 to TRBJ2-6; TRBD1 aligns across 8 bases. V trimming: 5 bases; J trimming: 2 bases; junction bases outside the gene matches: 2. The CDR3 consists of 15 residues. Germline CDR1 MNHEY, CDR2 SVGAGI. CDR3 region: CASSLDRAGANVLTF. In DNA, the CDR3 is TGTGCCAGCAGTCTGGACAGGGCTGGGGCCAACGTCCTGACTTTC.

The chain combines TRBV9 with TRBJ2-3, with D hard to call. V lost 4 bases to trimming and J lost 6 bases, with 6 bases between them. The CDR3 contains 11 residues. CDR1 and CDR2 from the germline V gene are SGDLS and YYNGEE. In DNA, the CDR3 is TGTGCCAGCAGCACAAAGGATACGCAGTATTTT. The encoded protein is CASSTKDTQYF. Drawing the rest from reference TRBV9 and TRBJ2-3, the complete variable domain is DSGVTQTPKHLITATGQRVTLRCSPRSGDLSVYWYQQSLDQGLQFLIQYYNGEERAKGNILERFSAQQFPDLHSELNLSSLELGDSALYFCASSTKDTQYFGPGTRLTVL.

V is TRBV30 and J is TRBJ2-7; no reliable D call. V was shortened by 2 bases and J by 3 bases, with 5 bases between the two germline ends. The CDR3 extends over 11 amino acids. Germline assignment: CDR1 GTSNPN and CDR2 SVGIG (reference sequence). The CDR3 sequence: CAWSNNYEQYF. In DNA form, the CDR3 reads TGTGCCTGGAGTAATAACTACGAGCAGTACTTC.

The chain links TRBV4-1 to TRBJ2-7; 10 bases are a match to TRBD1. The CDR3 loop spans 14 amino acids. The germline V gene encodes CDR1 MGHRA and CDR2 YSYEKL. The junction had 4 bases not matched to a gene; V was cut back by 7 bases and J by 1 base. The CDR3 reads CASTLDRGSYEQYF. In DNA form, the CDR3 reads TGCGCCAGCACCCTGGACAGGGGGTCCTACGAGCAGTACTTC.